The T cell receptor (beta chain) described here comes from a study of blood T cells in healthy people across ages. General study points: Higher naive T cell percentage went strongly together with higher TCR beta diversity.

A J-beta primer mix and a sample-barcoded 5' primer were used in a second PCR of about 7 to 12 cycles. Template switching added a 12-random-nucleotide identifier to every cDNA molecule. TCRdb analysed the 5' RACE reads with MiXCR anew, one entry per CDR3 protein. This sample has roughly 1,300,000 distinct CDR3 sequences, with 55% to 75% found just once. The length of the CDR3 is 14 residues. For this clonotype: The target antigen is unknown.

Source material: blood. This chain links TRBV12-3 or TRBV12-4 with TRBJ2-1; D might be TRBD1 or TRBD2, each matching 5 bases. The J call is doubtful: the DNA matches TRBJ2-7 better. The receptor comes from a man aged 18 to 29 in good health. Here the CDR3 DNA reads TGTGCCAGCAGCCAGCCGGGACGAAACAATGAGCAGTACTTC. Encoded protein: CASSQPGRNNEQYF.